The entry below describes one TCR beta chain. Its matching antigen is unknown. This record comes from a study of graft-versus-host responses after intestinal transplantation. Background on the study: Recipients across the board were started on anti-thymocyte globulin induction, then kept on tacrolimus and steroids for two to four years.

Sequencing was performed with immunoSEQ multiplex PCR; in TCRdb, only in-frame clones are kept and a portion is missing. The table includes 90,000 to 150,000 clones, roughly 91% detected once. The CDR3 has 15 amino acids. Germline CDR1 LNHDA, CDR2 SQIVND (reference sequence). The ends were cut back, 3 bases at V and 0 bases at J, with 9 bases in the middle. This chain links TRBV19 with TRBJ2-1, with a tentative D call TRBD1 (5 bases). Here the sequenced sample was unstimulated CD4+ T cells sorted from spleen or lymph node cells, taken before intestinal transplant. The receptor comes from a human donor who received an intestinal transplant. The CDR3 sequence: CASSMNTGSYNEQFF. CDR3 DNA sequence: TGTGCCAGTAGTATGAATACAGGCTCCTACAATGAGCAGTTCTTC.